Presented here are 19 T cell receptor beta chains from one specimen sequenced in a study of blood T cell repertoires in COVID-19. Libraries were prepared by immunoSEQ multiplex PCR; TCRdb keeps only in-frame clonotypes and omits some of them. The table has 250,000 to 300,000 clones, 85% seen once. Source material: peripheral blood. These receptors were taken from a man aged 45 to 65 with active or convalescent COVID-19.

V usage is TRBV28 and J usage is TRBJ2-4; D is perhaps TRBD1 (6 bases). The length of the CDR3 is 15 residues. Germline V gene sequence: CDR1 MDHEN, CDR2 SYDVKM. V was shortened by 5 bases and J by 4 bases, with 15 bases between the two germline ends. CDR3 region: CASSGRDIRKNIQYF. CDR3 nucleotides: TGTGCCAGCAGTGGCCGGGACATCCGGAAAAACATTCAGTACTTC.

The gene calls are TRBV29-1 and TRBJ1-3; 8 positions match TRBD1. CDR1 and CDR2 (germline): SQVTM, ANQGSEA. The length of the CDR3 is 13 residues. V shed 6 bases, J shed 3 bases, and the junction held 4 bases outside the gene matches. CDR3: CSVSGGSGNTIYF. CDR3 DNA: TGCAGCGTCTCAGGGGGCAGTGGAAACACCATATATTTT.

V and J are TRBV30 and TRBJ1-2, with D possibly being TRBD1 (5 bases). The CDR3 consists of 13 residues. V was shortened by 4 bases and J by 4 bases, with 13 bases between the two germline ends. Looked up from germline, CDR1 is GTSNPN and CDR2 is SVGIG (reference sequence). The CDR3 nucleotides are TGTGCCTGGAACTTAGGAAGGGGCTATGGCTACACCTTC. Its protein is CAWNLGRGYGYTF.

V gene TRBV14 combines with J gene TRBJ2-2, with 14 bases lining up with TRBD2. This CDR3 is built from 18 residues. After removal of 4 bases from V and 5 bases from J, the junction contained 9 bases not matched to a gene. Germline V gene data show CDR1 as SGHDN and CDR2 as FVKESK. The CDR3 sequence is CASSPRTGTSGRTGELFF. The CDR3 DNA is TGTGCCAGCAGCCCTCGTACCGGGACTAGCGGGAGAACCGGGGAGCTGTTTTTT.

The chain has TRBV5-5 and TRBJ2-1; 10 bases match TRBD2. Germline V gene sequence: CDR1 SGHKS, CDR2 YYEKEE (reference sequence). The CDR3 consists of 17 residues. V lost 0 bases to trimming and J lost 5 bases; unmatched junction nucleotides: 8. This chain's CDR3 is CASSLGVAGGRDNEQFF. The CDR3 DNA sequence: TGTGCCAGCAGCTTGGGGGTAGCGGGAGGCAGGGACAATGAGCAGTTCTTC.

The rearrangement links TRBV6-5 to TRBJ2-3, with unresolved D. Germline values: CDR1 MNHEY, CDR2 SVGAGI. V was shortened by 5 bases and J by 1 base, with 7 bases between the two germline ends. The CDR3 loop spans 13 amino acids. As DNA, the CDR3 is TGTGCCAGCAGTCCCCCGGGCACAGATACGCAGTATTTT. Translation gives CASSPPGTDTQYF.

The chain employs TRBV14 and TRBJ1-2; weak D call: TRBD1 (6 bases). V was trimmed by 4 bases and J by 8 bases, leaving 23 bases between them. The CDR3 spans 16 residues. From germline, CDR1 is SGHDN and CDR2 FVKESK. The CDR3 region is CASSPVLSNRDGGYTF. CDR3 bases: TGTGCCAGCAGCCCCGTGCTCTCTAACAGGGATGGCGGCTACACCTTC.

The V and J genes are TRBV27 and TRBJ2-1, with 7 bases lining up with TRBD1. This CDR3 region has 15 residues. Germline V gives CDR1 MNHEY, CDR2 SMNVEV (reference sequence). Losses at the gene ends were 5 bases for V and 6 bases for J; bases not matched to a gene: 10. The CDR3 nucleotides are TGTGCCAGCAGTCTACAGGGGATCGTAGGCAATGAGCAGTTCTTC. This gives the protein CASSLQGIVGNEQFF.

The V gene is TRBV5-1, the J gene TRBJ1-3; 7 bases are shared with TRBD1. Germline V gene sequence: CDR1 SGHRS, CDR2 YFSETQ. CDR3 size: 14 residues. Unmatched junction bases numbered 3, after V lost 0 bases and J lost 6 bases. The CDR3: CASSLAGQQNTIYF. The CDR3 DNA reads TGCGCCAGCAGCTTGGCGGGACAGCAAAACACCATATATTTT.

The chain carries TRBV27 and TRBJ2-5; 10 bases match TRBD1. The CDR3 contains 15 residues. Trimming cost V 0 bases and J 5 bases; bases outside gene matches: 3. Per the germline V gene, CDR1 is MNHEY and CDR2 is SMNVEV (reference sequence). The CDR3 protein is CASSLSTGGSETQYF. DNA for the CDR3: TGTGCCAGCAGTTTATCGACAGGGGGCAGCGAGACCCAGTACTTC.

CDR3 coding DNA: TGTGCCAGCAGTAGCGGGAGCTCCTACAATGAGCAGTTCTTC. It encodes CASSSGSSYNEQFF. The gene calls are TRBV27 and TRBJ2-1; 8 bases align to TRBD2. With V trimmed by 5 bases and J by 0 bases, 0 bases remained unmatched. Germline lookup yields CDR1 MNHEY and CDR2 SMNVEV (reference sequence). The CDR3 contains 14 residues.

This rearrangement joins TRBV19 to TRBJ1-5; D is perhaps TRBD1 (6 bases). The germline CDR1 and CDR2 sequences are LNHDA and SQIVND (reference sequence). V shed 5 bases and J shed 3 bases, with 17 bases lying between them. The length of the CDR3 is 16 residues. This chain's CDR3 is CASSAPGQPNNQPQHF. The CDR3, as DNA: TGTGCCAGTAGTGCCCCAGGACAGCCAAACAATCAGCCCCAGCATTTT.

J is TRBJ2-7 and V is TRBV19; 9 bases are a match to TRBD2. Looked up from germline, CDR1 is LNHDA and CDR2 is SQIVND (reference sequence). Trimming cost V 3 bases and J 4 bases; bases outside gene matches: 4. The CDR3 contains 14 residues. CDR3 sequence (DNA): TGTGCCAGTAGTATTGCGGGAGGGCCATACGAGCAGTACTTC. This encodes CASSIAGGPYEQYF.

V usage is TRBV2 and J usage is TRBJ2-3; the D gene is possibly TRBD2 (6 bases). V was trimmed by 6 bases and J by 3 bases, leaving 16 bases between them. This CDR3 has 15 amino acids. Looked up from germline, CDR1 is SNHLY and CDR2 is FYNNEI. CDR3 bases: TGTGCCAGCAGCCGCGATAAGGGGAGGACAGATACGCAGTATTTT. Protein: CASSRDKGRTDTQYF.

The DNA of the CDR3 is TGTGCCAGCAGCCCCCTGGCAGGGCGGAACACTGAAGCTTTCTTT. It translates to CASSPLAGRNTEAFF. The chain links TRBV14 to TRBJ1-1; D possibly corresponds to TRBD1 (5 bases). The CDR3 has 15 amino acids. The V end was cut by 4 bases, the J end by 1 base, with 13 bases between. Germline lookup yields CDR1 SGHDN and CDR2 FVKESK.

The chain couples TRBV5-1 to TRBJ1-4; no firm D call. The V end was cut by 1 base, the J end by 8 bases, with 6 bases between. The CDR3 has 12 amino acids. The V gene's germline CDR1 is SGHRS and CDR2 YFSETQ. The CDR3 DNA follows: TGCGCCAGCAGCTTGACGGGGGAAAAACTGTTTTTT. Translating gives CASSLTGEKLFF.

CDR3 coding DNA: TGCGCCAGCAGCTTGGCTCACGGGGTGAACACTGAAGCTTTCTTT. The encoded protein is CASSLAHGVNTEAFF. The V call is TRBV5-1, the J call TRBJ1-1; the D is unclear. CDR1 and CDR2 from the germline V gene are SGHRS and YFSETQ. The CDR3 runs to 15 residues. Trimming shortened V by 0 bases and J by 0 bases, and 9 bases separated the two germline ends.

The chain joins TRBV2 to TRBJ2-2, with 10 bases matching TRBD2. There are 15 residues in the CDR3. Germline loops: CDR1 SNHLY, CDR2 FYNNEI. J gave up 3 bases and V 8 bases, and 6 bases lay outside the gene matches. The CDR3 DNA reads as TGTGCCAGCGTGCGAGCGGGAGGGGACACCGGGGAGCTGTTTTTT. It encodes CASVRAGGDTGELFF.

The table lists this clone with a count of one. The rearrangement uses TRBV5-1 and TRBJ2-5; TRBD2 agrees at 13 bases. The CDR3 has 16 amino acids. Germline CDR1 reads SGHRS; CDR2 reads YFSETQ. J lost 3 bases, V lost 4 bases, and 6 bases had no gene match. The CDR3 protein is CASSPPGLAGKETQYF. For the CDR3, the DNA is TGCGCCAGCAGCCCTCCGGGACTAGCGGGAAAAGAGACCCAGTACTTC.